This paragraph covers one T cell receptor beta chain sequence. What it binds is not known. Repertoires were generated with immunoSEQ multiplex PCR, while TCRdb's copy carries only in-frame clones and drops some. The sample has about 120,000 clones; about 91% are singletons. The length of the CDR3 is 14 residues. CDR1 is GTSNPN and CDR2 is SVGIG in the germline V gene (reference sequence). Trimming took 4 bases from V and 3 from J, leaving 15 bases between them. This specimen belongs to a study of T cell responses to AZD1222 COVID-19 vaccine. Study-level findings and limits: Samples come after the peak T cell response, not at day 14. White British donors predominated, females outnumbered males, and clonal diversity was possibly underestimated. In the spike-specific TCR repertoire, nearly half reportedly target unmutated variant regions.

This rearrangement joins TRBV30 to TRBJ2-5, with D possibly being TRBD1 or TRBD2 (5 bases each). Sample: peripheral blood, taken 28 days after the second AZD1222 dose. The TCR was taken from an adult who received the AZD1222 COVID-19 vaccine. The CDR3 sequence is CAWIKRGREETQYF. The CDR3 DNA reads TGTGCCTGGATCAAACGGGGCAGGGAAGAGACCCAGTACTTC. Combining the CDR3 with reference TRBV30 and TRBJ2-5 gives the whole variable domain SQTIHQWPATLVQPVGSPLSLECTVEGTSNPNLYWYRQAAGRGLQLLFYSVGIGQISSEVPQNLSASRPQDRQFILSSKKLLLSDSGFYLCAWIKRGREETQYFGPGTRLLVL.